Here is one T cell receptor (beta chain) with its context. The target antigen is unknown. The sample is drawn from a study of cytomegalovirus exposure and HLA in healthy donors. General study findings and limits: Rare TCR sequences predominated, though certain public TCRs were found in many donors. Under in vitro conditions, a few CMV-associated chains were confirmed as specific for CMV antigens.

Profiling relied on immunoSEQ multiplex PCR, and the TCRdb table lists in-frame clones only, not all of them. This table has about 57,000 clones, over 85% appearing once. The CDR3 length is 13 residues. Germline values: CDR1 LNHDA, CDR2 SQIVND (reference sequence). Trimming removed 7 bases at V and 10 bases at J, with 19 bases between. The chain couples TRBV19 to TRBJ1-1, with D possibly TRBD1 on 6 matching bases. Source material: PBMCs. The TCR comes from a woman aged 18-29 years in good health and CMV-seronegative. CDR3 sequence reads: CASKVSRDKGAFF. CDR3 bases: TGTGCCAGTAAGGTGTCCCGGGACAAGGGAGCTTTCTTT.